This T cell receptor (beta chain) emerged from a study of CD8 T cells in ankylosing spondylitis. General study findings and limits: Apparently characteristic of ankylosing spondylitis blood was a TCR beta motif (eight highly homologous variants).

Only a few counts were recorded for this clonotype. Antigen: not known. One entry per CDR3 protein results from TCRdb running MiXCR on the 5' RACE reads. This sample carries around 300,000 distinct CDR3 sequences, around 20% of them seen once, and the ten largest clones take 3.5%. This CDR3 region has 15 residues. After removal of 5 bases from V and 12 bases from J, the junction contained 14 bases not matched to a gene. Specimen: blood, either unsorted or a sorted T cell fraction (not recorded which). V and J are TRBV12-3 or TRBV12-4 and TRBJ2-1, with TRBD2 matching over 9 bases. The receptor was derived from a female donor with ankylosing spondylitis or in good health (not recorded which). Here the CDR3 reads CASSPKRTGTSPQFF. The CDR3, as DNA: TGTGCCAGCAGTCCAAAGCGAACCGGGACTAGCCCGCAGTTCTTC.